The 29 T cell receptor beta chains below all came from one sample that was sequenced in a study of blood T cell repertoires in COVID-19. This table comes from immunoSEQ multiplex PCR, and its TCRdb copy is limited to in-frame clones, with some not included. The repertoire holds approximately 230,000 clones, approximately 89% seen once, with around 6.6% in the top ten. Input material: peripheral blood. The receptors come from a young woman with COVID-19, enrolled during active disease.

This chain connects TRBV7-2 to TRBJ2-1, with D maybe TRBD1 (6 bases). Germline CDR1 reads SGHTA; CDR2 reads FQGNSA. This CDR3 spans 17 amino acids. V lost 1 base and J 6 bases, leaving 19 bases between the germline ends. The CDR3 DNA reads TGTGCCAGCAGCTTAGACCCAGGGGCTGGGTATCTCAATGAGCAGTTCTTC. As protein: CASSLDPGAGYLNEQFF.

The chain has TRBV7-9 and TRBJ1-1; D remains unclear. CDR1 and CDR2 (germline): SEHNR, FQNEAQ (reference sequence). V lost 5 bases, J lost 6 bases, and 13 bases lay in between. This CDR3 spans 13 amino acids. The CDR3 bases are TGTGCCAGCAGCCTAAGCGAAGGATCTGAAGCTTTCTTT. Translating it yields CASSLSEGSEAFF.

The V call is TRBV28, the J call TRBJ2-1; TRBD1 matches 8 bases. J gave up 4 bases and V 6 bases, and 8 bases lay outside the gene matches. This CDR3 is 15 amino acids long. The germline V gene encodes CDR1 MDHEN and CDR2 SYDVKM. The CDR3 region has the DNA TGTGCCAGCAGCCTACAGGGGGTGGGGTACAATGAGCAGTTCTTC. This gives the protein CASSLQGVGYNEQFF. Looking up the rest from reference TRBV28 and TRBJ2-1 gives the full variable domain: DVKVTQSSRYLVKRTGEKVFLECVQDMDHENMFWYRQDPGLGLRLIYFSYDVKMKEKGDIPEGYSVSREKKERFSLILESASTNQTSMYLCASSLQGVGYNEQFFGPGTRLTVL.

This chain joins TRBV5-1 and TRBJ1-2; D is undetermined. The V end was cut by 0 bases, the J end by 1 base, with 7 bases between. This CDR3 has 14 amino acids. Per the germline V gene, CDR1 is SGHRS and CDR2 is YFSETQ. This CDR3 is CASSLDLFNYGYTF. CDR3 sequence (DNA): TGCGCCAGCAGCTTGGATCTCTTTAACTATGGCTACACCTTC.

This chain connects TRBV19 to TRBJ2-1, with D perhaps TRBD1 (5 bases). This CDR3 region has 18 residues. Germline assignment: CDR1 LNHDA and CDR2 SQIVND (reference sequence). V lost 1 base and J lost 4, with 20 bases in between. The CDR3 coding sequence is TGTGCCAGTAGTATAGGCCCCATGGGGCCGAGGTTGTACAATGAGCAGTTCTTC. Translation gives CASSIGPMGPRLYNEQFF.

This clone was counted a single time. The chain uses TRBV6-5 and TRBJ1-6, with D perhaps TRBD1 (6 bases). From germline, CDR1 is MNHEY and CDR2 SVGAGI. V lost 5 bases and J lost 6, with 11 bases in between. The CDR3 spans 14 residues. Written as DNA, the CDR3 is TGTGCCAGCAGTCCGGGACACCTTAATTCACCCCTCCACTTT. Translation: CASSPGHLNSPLHF.

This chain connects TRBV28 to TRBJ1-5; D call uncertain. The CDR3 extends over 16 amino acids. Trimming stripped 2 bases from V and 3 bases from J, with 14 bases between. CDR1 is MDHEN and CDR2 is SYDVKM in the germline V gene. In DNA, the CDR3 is TGTGCCAGCAGTTTACGGGTCCGGGAGGTCAATCAGCCCCAGCATTTT. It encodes CASSLRVREVNQPQHF. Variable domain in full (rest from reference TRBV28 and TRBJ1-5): DVKVTQSSRYLVKRTGEKVFLECVQDMDHENMFWYRQDPGLGLRLIYFSYDVKMKEKGDIPEGYSVSREKKERFSLILESASTNQTSMYLCASSLRVREVNQPQHFGDGTRLSIL.

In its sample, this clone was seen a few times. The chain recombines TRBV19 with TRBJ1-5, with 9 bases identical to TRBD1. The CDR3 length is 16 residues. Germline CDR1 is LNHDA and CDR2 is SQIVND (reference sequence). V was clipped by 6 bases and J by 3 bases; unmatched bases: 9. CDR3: CASSQTGGFNNQPQHF. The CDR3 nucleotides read TGTGCCAGTAGCCAGACAGGGGGTTTTAACAATCAGCCCCAGCATTTT.

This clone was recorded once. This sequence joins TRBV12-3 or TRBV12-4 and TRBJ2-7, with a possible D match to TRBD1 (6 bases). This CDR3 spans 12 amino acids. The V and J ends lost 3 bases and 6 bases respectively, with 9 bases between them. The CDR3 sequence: CASSLGDTEQYV. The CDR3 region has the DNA TGTGCCAGCAGTTTGGGGGACACCGAGCAGTACGTC.

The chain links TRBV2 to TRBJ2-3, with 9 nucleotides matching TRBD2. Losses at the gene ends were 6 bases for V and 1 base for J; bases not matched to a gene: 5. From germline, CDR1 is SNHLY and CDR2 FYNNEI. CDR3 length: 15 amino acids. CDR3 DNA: TGTGCCAGCAGAATGACTAGCGGTCGCACAGATACGCAGTATTTT. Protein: CASRMTSGRTDTQYF.

In DNA, the CDR3 is TGTGCCAGCAGCTTAAGTTGGGGCGGGGTCTATGGCTACACCTTC. This gives the protein CASSLSWGGVYGYTF. The gene calls are TRBV7-2 and TRBJ1-2; a possible D gene is TRBD1 (5 bases). The length of the CDR3 is 15 residues. V was shortened by 2 bases and J by 4 bases, with 14 bases between the two germline ends. Germline V CDR1 and CDR2: SGHTA, FQGNSA.

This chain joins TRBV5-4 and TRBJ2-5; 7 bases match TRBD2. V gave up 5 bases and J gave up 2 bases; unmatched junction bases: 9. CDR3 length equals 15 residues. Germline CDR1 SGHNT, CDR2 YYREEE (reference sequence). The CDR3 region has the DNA TGTGCCAGCAGTCGGGGACTACACGAACAAGAGACCCAGTACTTC. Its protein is CASSRGLHEQETQYF.

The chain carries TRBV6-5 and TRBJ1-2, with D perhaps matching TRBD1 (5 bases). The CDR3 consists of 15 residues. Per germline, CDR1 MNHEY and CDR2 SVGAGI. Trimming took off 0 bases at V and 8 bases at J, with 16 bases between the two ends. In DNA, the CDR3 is TGTGCCAGCAGTTACTCATGGGCAGGGAAGTCGGGCTACACCTTC. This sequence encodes CASSYSWAGKSGYTF.

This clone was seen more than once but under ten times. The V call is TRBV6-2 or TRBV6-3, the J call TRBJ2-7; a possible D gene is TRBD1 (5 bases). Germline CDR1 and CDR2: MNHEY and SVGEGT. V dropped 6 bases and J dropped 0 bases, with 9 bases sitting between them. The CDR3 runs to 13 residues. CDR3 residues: CASSLQDSYEQYV. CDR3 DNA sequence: TGTGCCAGCAGCCTACAGGACTCCTACGAGCAGTACGTC.

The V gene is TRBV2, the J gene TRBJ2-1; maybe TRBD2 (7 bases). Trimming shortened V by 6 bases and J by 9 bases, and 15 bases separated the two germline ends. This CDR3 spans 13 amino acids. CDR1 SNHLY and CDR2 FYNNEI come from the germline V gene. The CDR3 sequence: CASRGAGESEQFF. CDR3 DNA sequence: TGTGCCAGCAGGGGGGCGGGGGAAAGTGAGCAGTTCTTC.

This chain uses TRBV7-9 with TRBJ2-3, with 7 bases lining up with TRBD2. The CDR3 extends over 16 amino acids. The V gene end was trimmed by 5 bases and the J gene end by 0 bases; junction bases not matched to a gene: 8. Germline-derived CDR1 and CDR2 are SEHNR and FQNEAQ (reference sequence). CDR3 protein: CASSPGASGSTDTQYF. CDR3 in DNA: TGTGCCAGCAGCCCCGGGGCTAGCGGTAGCACAGATACGCAGTATTTT.

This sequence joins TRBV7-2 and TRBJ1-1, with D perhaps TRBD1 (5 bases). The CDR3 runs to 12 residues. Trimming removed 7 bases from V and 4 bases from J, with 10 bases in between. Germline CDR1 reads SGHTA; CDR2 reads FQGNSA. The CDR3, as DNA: TGTGCCAGCAAGGGCAGGGCCACTGAAGCTTTCTTT. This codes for CASKGRATEAFF.

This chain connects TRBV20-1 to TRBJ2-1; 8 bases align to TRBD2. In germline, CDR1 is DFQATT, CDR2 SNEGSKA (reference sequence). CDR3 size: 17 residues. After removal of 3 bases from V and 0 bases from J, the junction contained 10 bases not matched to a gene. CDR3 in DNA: TGCAGTGCTAGTGCGGGGGGTAGGCGGAGCTCCTACAATGAGCAGTTCTTC. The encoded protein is CSASAGGRRSSYNEQFF.

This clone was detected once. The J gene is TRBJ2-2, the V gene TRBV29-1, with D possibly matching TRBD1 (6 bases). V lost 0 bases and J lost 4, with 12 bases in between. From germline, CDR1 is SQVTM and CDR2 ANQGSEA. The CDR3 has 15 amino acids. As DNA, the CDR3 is TGCAGCGTTGAAGATACAGGGAGTGCCACCGGGGAGCTGTTTTTT. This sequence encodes CSVEDTGSATGELFF.

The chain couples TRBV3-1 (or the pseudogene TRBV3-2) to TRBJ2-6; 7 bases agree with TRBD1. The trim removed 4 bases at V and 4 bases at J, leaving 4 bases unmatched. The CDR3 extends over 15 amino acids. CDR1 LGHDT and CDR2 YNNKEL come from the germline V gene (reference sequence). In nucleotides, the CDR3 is TGTGCCAGCAGCCTGACAGGGCGGGGGGCCAACGTCCTGACTTTC. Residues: CASSLTGRGANVLTF.

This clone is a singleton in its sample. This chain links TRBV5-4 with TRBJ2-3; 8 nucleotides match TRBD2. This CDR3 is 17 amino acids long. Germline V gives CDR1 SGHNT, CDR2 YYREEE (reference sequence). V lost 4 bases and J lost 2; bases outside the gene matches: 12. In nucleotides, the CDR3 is TGTGCCAGCAGCCCCTTAGTGTCGCGGGGGGCCACAGATACGCAGTATTTT. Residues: CASSPLVSRGATDTQYF.

This chain's CDR3 is CASTFLQGAGGYTF. For the CDR3, the DNA is TGTGCCAGCACCTTCCTCCAGGGGGCAGGTGGCTACACCTTC. V is TRBV7-9 and J is TRBJ1-2; 8 bases are a match to TRBD1. This CDR3 is built from 14 residues. Germline V gene sequence: CDR1 SEHNR, CDR2 FQNEAQ (reference sequence). The V gene end was trimmed by 7 bases and the J gene end by 7 bases; junction bases not matched to a gene: 11.

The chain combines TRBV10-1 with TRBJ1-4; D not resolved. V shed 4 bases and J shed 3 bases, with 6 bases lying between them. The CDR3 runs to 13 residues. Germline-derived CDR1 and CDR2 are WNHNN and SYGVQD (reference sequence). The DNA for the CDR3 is TGCGCCAGCAGTGCAGGATCTAATGAAAAACTGTTTTTT. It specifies CASSAGSNEKLFF.

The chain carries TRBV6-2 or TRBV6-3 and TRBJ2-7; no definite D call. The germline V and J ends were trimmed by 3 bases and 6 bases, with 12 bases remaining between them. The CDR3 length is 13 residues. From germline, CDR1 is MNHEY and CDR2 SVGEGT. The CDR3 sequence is CASSYYLATEQYV. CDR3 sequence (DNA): TGTGCCAGCAGTTATTATTTAGCAACCGAGCAGTACGTC.

CDR3 region: CASSNGQGPGYGYTF. The CDR3 region has the DNA TGTGCCAGCAGCAACGGACAGGGGCCGGGCTATGGCTACACCTTC. The chain recombines TRBV27 with TRBJ1-2, with 9 bases matching TRBD1. The V gene's germline CDR1 is MNHEY and CDR2 SMNVEV (reference sequence). The CDR3 totals 15 residues. The V and J ends lost 6 bases and 4 bases, in that order; junction bases with no gene match: 9.

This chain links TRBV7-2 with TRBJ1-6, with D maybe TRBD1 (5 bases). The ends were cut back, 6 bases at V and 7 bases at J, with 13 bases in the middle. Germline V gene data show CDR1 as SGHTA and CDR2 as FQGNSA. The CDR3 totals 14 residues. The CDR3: CASRTRGGNSPLHF. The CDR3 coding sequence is TGTGCCAGCAGGACGAGGGGAGGGAATTCACCCCTCCACTTT.

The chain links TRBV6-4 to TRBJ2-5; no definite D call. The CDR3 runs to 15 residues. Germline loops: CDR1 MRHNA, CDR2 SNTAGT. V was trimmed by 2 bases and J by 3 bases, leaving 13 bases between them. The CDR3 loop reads CASSDERKIKETQYF. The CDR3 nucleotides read TGTGCCAGCAGTGACGAGCGCAAGATAAAAGAGACCCAGTACTTC.

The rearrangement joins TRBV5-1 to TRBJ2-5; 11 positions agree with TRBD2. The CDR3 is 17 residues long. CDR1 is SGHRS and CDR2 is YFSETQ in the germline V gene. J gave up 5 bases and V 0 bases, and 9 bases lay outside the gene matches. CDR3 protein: CASSLVGSGGGAETQYF. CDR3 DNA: TGCGCCAGCAGCTTGGTCGGTAGCGGGGGGGGAGCGGAGACCCAGTACTTC.

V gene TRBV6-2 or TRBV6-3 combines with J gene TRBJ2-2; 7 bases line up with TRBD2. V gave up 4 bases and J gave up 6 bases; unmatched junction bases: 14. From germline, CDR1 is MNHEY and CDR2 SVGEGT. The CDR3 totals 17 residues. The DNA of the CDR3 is TGTGCCAGCAGTTGGGACCGGGGAGGGCGCAAATCCGGGGAGCTGTTTTTT. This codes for CASSWDRGGRKSGELFF.